Shown below are 12 T cell receptor beta chains from a single sample sequenced in a study of Ad26.COV2.S vaccination and SARS-CoV-2 variants. Repertoires were generated with immunoSEQ multiplex PCR, while TCRdb's copy carries only in-frame clones and drops some. The sample holds around 300,000 clones, around 90% seen once. Treatment indicated: roughly 20 received Ad26.COV2.S at low or high dose, single or two shots; several received placebo; per-sample allocation not given. The study sampled participants on day 63 after the first vaccine or placebo injection. Specimen: peripheral blood, collected in a trial of Ad26.COV2.S vaccine versus placebo. The receptor source for this set is a person aged 18-60 years who received the Ad26.COV2.S COVID-19 vaccine or a placebo.

CDR3 in amino acids: CASSFGRTEKLFF. As DNA, the CDR3 is TGTGCCAGCAGCTTTGGGAGGACTGAAAAACTGTTTTTT. V gene TRBV7-6 combines with J gene TRBJ1-4; D is uncertain. The CDR3 totals 13 residues. The V gene lost 3 bases and the J gene lost 7 bases, with 9 bases spanning the gap. Germline assignment: CDR1 SGHVS and CDR2 FNYEAQ.

The V gene is TRBV10-3, the J gene TRBJ1-3, with D perhaps matching TRBD1 (6 bases). Germline CDR1 ENHRY, CDR2 SYGVKD. Between the trimmed V and J ends, which lost 10 bases and 1 base, there was a span of 8 bases. The CDR3 contains 12 residues. The CDR3: CATTGSGNTIYF. CDR3 bases: TGTGCCACCACAGGGTCTGGAAACACCATATATTTT.

The rearrangement uses TRBV19 and TRBJ2-5, with TRBD2 matching 8 bases. CDR1 and CDR2 (germline): LNHDA, SQIVND (reference sequence). Trimming removed 3 bases from V and 2 bases from J; junction bases left unmatched: 2. This CDR3 comprises 14 residues. The CDR3 nucleotides are TGTGCCAGTAGTATCGGGACTAGTCAAGAGACCCAGTACTTC. Translated, it gives CASSIGTSQETQYF. Using reference TRBV19 and TRBJ2-5 for the parts outside the CDR3, the full variable domain is DGGITQSPKYLFRKEGQNVTLSCEQNLNHDAMYWYRQDPGQGLRLIYYSQIVNDFQKGDIAEGYSVSREKKESFPLTVTSAQKNPTAFYLCASSIGTSQETQYFGPGTRLLVL.

V and J are TRBV12-5 and TRBJ1-2; D gene ambiguous. The CDR3 loop spans 13 amino acids. The V gene lost 2 bases and the J gene lost 5 bases, with 9 bases spanning the gap. The germline CDR1 and CDR2 sequences are LGHNT and FRNRAP. Here the CDR3 reads CASGLRQTYGYTF. The CDR3 DNA reads TGTGCTAGTGGTTTGAGGCAGACATATGGCTACACCTTC.

The genes are TRBV29-1 and TRBJ2-2, with D perhaps matching TRBD1 (5 bases). The V end was cut by 6 bases, the J end by 8 bases, with 16 bases between. CDR3 length: 13 amino acids. CDR1 is SQVTM and CDR2 is ANQGSEA in the germline V gene. In DNA form, the CDR3 reads TGCAGCGTGGACATCAGGCCGAATGGGGAGCTGTTTTTT. It yields the protein CSVDIRPNGELFF.

The V gene is TRBV10-3, the J gene TRBJ2-5, with D perhaps TRBD1 (5 bases). The CDR3 runs to 14 residues. Per the germline V gene, CDR1 is ENHRY and CDR2 is SYGVKD. V was cut by 0 bases and J by 3 bases, with 8 bases left in between. The CDR3 reads CAISESGREETQYF. The CDR3 DNA reads TGTGCCATCAGTGAGTCAGGCAGGGAAGAGACCCAGTACTTC.

This rearrangement joins TRBV12-3 or TRBV12-4 to TRBJ1-1; D is uncertain. V was shortened by 4 bases and J by 3 bases, with 0 bases between the two germline ends. This CDR3 contains 10 residues. This CDR3 reads CASSYTEAFF. DNA for the CDR3: TGTGCCAGCAGTTACACTGAAGCTTTCTTT.

V usage is TRBV6-6 and J usage is TRBJ1-1; tentative D call: TRBD1 (5 bases). The germline V gene has CDR1 MNHNY and CDR2 SVGAGI (reference sequence). The CDR3 contains 13 residues. The V end lost 7 bases, the J end lost 5 bases, and 14 bases lay between the germline ends. In DNA, the CDR3 is TGTGCCAGCACCACCGGGACCGATACTGAAGCTTTCTTT. This sequence encodes CASTTGTDTEAFF.

The chain recombines TRBV29-1 with TRBJ2-7; D call uncertain. Germline loops: CDR1 SQVTM, CDR2 ANQGSEA. The CDR3 is 15 amino acids. The V end lost 6 bases, the J end lost 7 bases, and 25 bases lay between the germline ends. The CDR3 region is CSVDKHYPPVEEQYF. The CDR3 nucleotides are TGCAGCGTCGATAAACACTACCCTCCGGTGGAGGAGCAGTACTTC.

The V call is TRBV21-1, the J call TRBJ2-1; the D call in the table, TRBD1, was not verified against the DNA. TRBV21-1 is termed a pseudogene. CDR3 length: 20 amino acids. CDR3 amino acids: CASSESGKLSGTGDYNEQFF. CDR3 DNA sequence: TGTGCCAGCAGCGAATCCGGCAAACTTTCCGGGACAGGGGATTACAATGAGCAGTTCTTC.

The chain employs TRBV7-9 and TRBJ1-2; D call uncertain. Germline lookup yields CDR1 SEHNR and CDR2 FQNEAQ (reference sequence). The V and J ends lost 3 bases and 5 bases respectively, with 13 bases between them. This CDR3 is 14 amino acids long. CDR3 sequence reads: CASSFSNGLYGYTF. The CDR3 DNA is TGTGCCAGCAGCTTTTCTAACGGTTTATATGGCTACACCTTC.

The gene calls are TRBV7-2 and TRBJ2-7, with a tentative D call TRBD1 (6 bases). The CDR3 contains 15 residues. Germline CDR1 reads SGHTA; CDR2 reads FQGNSA. V lost 6 bases and J lost 1, with 16 bases in between. The CDR3 here is CASRSPGALSYEQYF. In DNA, the CDR3 is TGTGCCAGCAGATCACCAGGGGCCCTATCCTACGAGCAGTACTTC.